This T cell receptor (beta chain) comes out of a study of blood T cell repertoires in COVID-19. Germline V gene lookup returns CDR1 SGDLS and CDR2 YYNGEE. V lost 4 bases and J lost 2; bases outside the gene matches: 6. The CDR3 covers 14 residues. Data came from immunoSEQ multiplex PCR; TCRdb stores just in-frame clones and leaves some out. The sample comprises roughly 230,000 clones, roughly four fifths of which are singletons, and about 4.4% rests with the top ten. Sample: peripheral blood. The V and J genes are TRBV9 and TRBJ2-7; 7 bases are a match to TRBD1. The clonotype comes from a man over 45 with active or convalescent COVID-19. CDR3 amino acids: CASSPGTATYEQYF. Written as DNA, the CDR3 is TGTGCCAGCAGCCCCGGGACAGCTACCTACGAGCAGTACTTC.